This TCR beta chain was recorded in a study of radiation and T cells in renal cell carcinoma. Time point of the sample: baseline pretreatment blood. The treatment denotes: 15 Gy SBRT to primary tumor, nephrectomy 4 weeks later. This CDR3 has 12 amino acids. Germline V gene lookup returns CDR1 SGDLS and CDR2 YYNGEE. Deletions cut 4 bases from V and 5 bases from J, with 8 bases between. Clones were sequenced by immunoSEQ multiplex PCR, and TCRdb holds only the in-frame ones, with some missing. The sample carries approximately 90,000 clones, approximately 86% recorded once. This material consisted of blood, taken from a patient whose treatment included radiotherapy and nephrectomy. The TCR comes from a man aged 50-59 years with renal cell carcinoma. The chain employs TRBV9 and TRBJ2-3; D is perhaps TRBD1 (5 bases). CDR3 amino acids: CASSLQGDTQYF. The CDR3, as DNA: TGTGCCAGCAGCCTCCAGGGAGATACGCAGTATTTT.